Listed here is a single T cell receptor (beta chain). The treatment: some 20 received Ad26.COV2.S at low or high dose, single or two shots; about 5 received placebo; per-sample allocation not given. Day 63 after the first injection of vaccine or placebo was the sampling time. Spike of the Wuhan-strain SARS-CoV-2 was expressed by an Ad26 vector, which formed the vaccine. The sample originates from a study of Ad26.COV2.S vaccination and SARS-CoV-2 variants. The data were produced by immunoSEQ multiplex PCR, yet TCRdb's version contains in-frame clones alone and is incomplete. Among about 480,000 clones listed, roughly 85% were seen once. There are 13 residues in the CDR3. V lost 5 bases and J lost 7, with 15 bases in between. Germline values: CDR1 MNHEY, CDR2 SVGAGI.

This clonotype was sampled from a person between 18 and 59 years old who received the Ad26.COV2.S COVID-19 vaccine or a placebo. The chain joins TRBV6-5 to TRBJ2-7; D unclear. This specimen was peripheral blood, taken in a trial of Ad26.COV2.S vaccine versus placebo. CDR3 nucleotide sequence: TGTGCCAGCAGTCCAAACTTCTTATCTGAGCAGTACTTC. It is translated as CASSPNFLSEQYF.